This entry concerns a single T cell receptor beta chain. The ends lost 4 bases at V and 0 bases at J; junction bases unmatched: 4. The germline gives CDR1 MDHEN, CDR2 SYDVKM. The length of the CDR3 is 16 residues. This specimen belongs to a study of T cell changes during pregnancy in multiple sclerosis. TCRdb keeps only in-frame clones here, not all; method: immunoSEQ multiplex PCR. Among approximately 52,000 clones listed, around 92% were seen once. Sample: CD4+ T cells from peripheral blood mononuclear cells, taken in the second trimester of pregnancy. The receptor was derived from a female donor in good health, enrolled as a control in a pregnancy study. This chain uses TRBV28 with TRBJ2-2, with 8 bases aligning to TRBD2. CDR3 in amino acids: CASSSTSGANTGELFF. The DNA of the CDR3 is TGTGCCAGCAGTTCAACTAGCGGAGCGAACACCGGGGAGCTGTTTTTT.